Below, one TCR beta chain is given with its context. Its antigen remains unknown. This sample stems from a study of Ad26.COV2.S vaccination and SARS-CoV-2 variants. Whole-study findings and limits: From the TCR breadth and depth analyses, total T cell responses may have been underestimated. Vaccine recipients and placebo recipients showed similar non-spike TCR breadth. Relative to placebo recipients, vaccine recipients exhibited elevated spike-specific TCR breadth.

J was trimmed by 6 bases and V by 8 bases; bases with no gene match: 5. The CDR3 is 13 amino acids. CDR1 SGHRS and CDR2 YFSETQ come from the germline V gene. Treatment: 15 to 20 received Ad26.COV2.S at low or high dose, single or two shots; about 5 received placebo; per-sample allocation not given. Specimens were obtained on day 63 following the first vaccine or placebo injection. The data were produced by immunoSEQ multiplex PCR, yet TCRdb's version contains in-frame clones alone and is incomplete. The sample records 300,000 to 350,000 clones, about 89% being singletons. This receptor was taken from a person aged 18-65 years who received the Ad26.COV2.S COVID-19 vaccine or a placebo. The V gene is TRBV5-1, the J gene TRBJ2-1; 10 bases are a match to TRBD1. The source material was peripheral blood, sampled in a trial of Ad26.COV2.S vaccine versus placebo. For the CDR3, the DNA is TGCGCCAGTTCGACAGGGGGCTTCAATGAGCAGTTCTTC. This encodes CASSTGGFNEQFF.